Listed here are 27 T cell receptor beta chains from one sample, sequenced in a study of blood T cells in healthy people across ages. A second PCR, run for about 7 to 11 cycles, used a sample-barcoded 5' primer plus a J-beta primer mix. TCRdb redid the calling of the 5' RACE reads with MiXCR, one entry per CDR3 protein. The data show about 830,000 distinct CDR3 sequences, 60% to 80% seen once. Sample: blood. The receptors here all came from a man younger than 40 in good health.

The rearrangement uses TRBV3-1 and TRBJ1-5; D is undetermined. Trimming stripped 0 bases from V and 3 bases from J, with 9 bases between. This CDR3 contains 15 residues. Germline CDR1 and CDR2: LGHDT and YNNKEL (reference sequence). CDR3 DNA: TGTGCCAGCAGCCAAGATGGCGGGTACAATCAGCCCCAGCATTTT. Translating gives CASSQDGGYNQPQHF.

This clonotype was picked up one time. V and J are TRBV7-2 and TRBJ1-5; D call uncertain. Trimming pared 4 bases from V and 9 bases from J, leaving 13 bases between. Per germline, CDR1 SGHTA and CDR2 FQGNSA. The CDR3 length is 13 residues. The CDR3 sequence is CASSSNSDRPQHF. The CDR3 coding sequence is TGTGCCAGCAGCTCTAACAGTGATCGGCCCCAGCATTTT.

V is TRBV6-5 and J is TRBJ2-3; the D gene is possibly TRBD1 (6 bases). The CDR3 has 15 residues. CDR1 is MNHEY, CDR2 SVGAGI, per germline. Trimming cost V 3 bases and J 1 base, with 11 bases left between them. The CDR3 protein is CASSYHTGRTDTQYF. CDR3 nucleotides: TGTGCCAGCAGTTATCACACAGGGCGCACAGATACGCAGTATTTT.

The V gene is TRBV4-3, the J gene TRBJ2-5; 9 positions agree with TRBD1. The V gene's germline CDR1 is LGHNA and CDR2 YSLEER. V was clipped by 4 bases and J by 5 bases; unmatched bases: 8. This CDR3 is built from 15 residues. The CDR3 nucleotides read TGCGCCAGCAGCCCCTCACAGGGGGCAGGGGAGACCCAGTACTTC. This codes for CASSPSQGAGETQYF.

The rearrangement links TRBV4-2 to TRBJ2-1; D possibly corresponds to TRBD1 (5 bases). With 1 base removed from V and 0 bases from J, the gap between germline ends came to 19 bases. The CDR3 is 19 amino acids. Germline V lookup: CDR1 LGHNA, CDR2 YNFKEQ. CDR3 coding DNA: TGTGCCAGCAGCCAAGTTATATTTGCAGGGTCTAGCTCCTACAATGAGCAGTTCTTC. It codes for CASSQVIFAGSSSYNEQFF.

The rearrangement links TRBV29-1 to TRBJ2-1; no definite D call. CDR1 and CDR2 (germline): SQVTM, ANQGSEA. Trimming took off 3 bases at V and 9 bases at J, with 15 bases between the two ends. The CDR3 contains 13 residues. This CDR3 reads CSVDRVTASEQFF. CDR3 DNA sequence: TGCAGCGTTGACCGCGTCACCGCCAGTGAGCAGTTCTTC.

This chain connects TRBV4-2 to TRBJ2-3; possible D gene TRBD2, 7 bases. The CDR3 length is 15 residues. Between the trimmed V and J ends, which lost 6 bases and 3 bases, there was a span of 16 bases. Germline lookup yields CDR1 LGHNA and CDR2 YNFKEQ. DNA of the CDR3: TGTGCCAGCAGATCTAGGGGGGGCCCGACAGATACGCAGTATTTT. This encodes CASRSRGGPTDTQYF.

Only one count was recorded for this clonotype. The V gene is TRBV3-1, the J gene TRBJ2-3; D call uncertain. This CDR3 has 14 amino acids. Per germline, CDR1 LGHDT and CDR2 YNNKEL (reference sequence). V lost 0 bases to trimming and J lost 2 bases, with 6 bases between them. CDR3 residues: CASSQEPNTDTQYF. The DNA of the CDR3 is TGTGCCAGCAGCCAAGAGCCCAACACAGATACGCAGTATTTT.

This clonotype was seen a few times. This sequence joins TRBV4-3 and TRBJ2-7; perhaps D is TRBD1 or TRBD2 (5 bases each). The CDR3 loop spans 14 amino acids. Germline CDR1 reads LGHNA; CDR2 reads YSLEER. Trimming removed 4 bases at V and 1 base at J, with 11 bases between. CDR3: CASSPLGVSYEQYF. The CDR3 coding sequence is TGCGCCAGCAGCCCCCTGGGGGTTTCCTACGAGCAGTACTTC.

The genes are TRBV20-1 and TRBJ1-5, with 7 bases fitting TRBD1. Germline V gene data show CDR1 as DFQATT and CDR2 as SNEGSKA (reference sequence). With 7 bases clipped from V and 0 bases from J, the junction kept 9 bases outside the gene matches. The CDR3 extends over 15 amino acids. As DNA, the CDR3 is TGCAGTGTCGCCGGACAGGCCCTTAGCAATCAGCCCCAGCATTTT. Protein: CSVAGQALSNQPQHF.

DNA of the CDR3: TGCGCCAGCAGCGGCGGGCAACCGGGAACTGAAGCTTTCTTT. Amino acids: CASSGGQPGTEAFF. The rearrangement links TRBV5-1 to TRBJ1-1, with D hard to call. With 4 bases removed from V and 5 bases from J, the gap between germline ends came to 15 bases. This CDR3 has 14 residues. Germline V CDR1 and CDR2: SGHRS, YFSETQ.

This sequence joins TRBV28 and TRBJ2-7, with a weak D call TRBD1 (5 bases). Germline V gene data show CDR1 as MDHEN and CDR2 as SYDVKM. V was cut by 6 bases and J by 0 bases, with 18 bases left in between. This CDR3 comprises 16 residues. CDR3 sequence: CASSSPSLRVSYEQYF. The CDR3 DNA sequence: TGTGCCAGCAGCTCACCCTCCCTCAGGGTCTCCTACGAGCAGTACTTC.

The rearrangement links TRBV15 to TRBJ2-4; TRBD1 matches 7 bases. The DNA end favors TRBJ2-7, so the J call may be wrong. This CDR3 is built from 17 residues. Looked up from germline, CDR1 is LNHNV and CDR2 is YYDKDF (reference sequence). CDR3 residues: CATSTEASETGTYEQYF. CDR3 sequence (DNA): TGTGCCACCAGCACAGAGGCCTCGGAGACAGGGACATACGAGCAGTACTTC.

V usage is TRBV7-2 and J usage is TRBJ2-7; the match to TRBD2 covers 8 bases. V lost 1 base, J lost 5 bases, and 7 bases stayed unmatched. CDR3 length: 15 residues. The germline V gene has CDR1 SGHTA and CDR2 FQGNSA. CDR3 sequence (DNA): TGTGCCAGCAGCTTAGTAGCGGGGAACCGCGACGAGCAGTACTTC. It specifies CASSLVAGNRDEQYF.

CDR3 bases: TGTGCCAGCACGGTTTCTAGCGGGGTAGGAGAGACCCAGTACTTC. Protein product: CASTVSSGVGETQYF. The gene calls are TRBV9 and TRBJ2-7; 9 positions match TRBD2. The DNA end is more similar to TRBJ2-5, so the J call may be wrong. Germline CDR1 SGDLS, CDR2 YYNGEE. This CDR3 contains 15 residues.

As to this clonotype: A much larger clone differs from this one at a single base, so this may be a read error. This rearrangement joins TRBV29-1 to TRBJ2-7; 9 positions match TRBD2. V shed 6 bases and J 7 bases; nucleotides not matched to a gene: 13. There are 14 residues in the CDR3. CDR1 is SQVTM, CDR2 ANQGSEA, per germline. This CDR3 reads CSVISGGPYNEQYF. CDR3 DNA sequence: TGCAGCGTGATAAGCGGGGGGCCATACAATGAGCAGTACTTC.

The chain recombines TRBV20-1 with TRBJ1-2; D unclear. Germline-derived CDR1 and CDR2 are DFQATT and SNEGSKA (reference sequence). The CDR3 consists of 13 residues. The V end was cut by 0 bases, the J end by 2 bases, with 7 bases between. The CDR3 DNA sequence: TGCAGTGCTAGAGATTGGAGGAACTATGGCTACACCTTC. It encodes CSARDWRNYGYTF.

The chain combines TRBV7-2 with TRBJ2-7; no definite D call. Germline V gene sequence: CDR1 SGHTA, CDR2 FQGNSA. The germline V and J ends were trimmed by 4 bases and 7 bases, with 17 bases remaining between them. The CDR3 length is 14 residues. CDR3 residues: CASSSGPSNNEQYF. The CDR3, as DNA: TGTGCCAGCAGCTCTGGACCCAGCAACAATGAGCAGTACTTC.

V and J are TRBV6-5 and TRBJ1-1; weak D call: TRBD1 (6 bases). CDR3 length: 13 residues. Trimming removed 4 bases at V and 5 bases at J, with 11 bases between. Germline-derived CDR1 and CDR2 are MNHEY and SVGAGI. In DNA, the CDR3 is TGTGCCAGCAGTTGGGGGCGAGAGACTGAAGCTTTCTTT. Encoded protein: CASSWGRETEAFF.

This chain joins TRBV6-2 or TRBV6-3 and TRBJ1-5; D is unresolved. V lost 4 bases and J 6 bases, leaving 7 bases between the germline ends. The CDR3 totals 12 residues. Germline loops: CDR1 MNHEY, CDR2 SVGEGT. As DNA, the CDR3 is TGTGCCAGCAGTTGGAGGGTTCAGCCCCAGCATTTT. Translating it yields CASSWRVQPQHF.

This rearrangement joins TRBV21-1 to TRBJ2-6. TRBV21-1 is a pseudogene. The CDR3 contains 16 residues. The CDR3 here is CASSKAGVSGANVLTF. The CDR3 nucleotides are TGTGCCAGCAGCAAAGCGGGGGTCTCTGGGGCCAACGTCCTGACTTTC.

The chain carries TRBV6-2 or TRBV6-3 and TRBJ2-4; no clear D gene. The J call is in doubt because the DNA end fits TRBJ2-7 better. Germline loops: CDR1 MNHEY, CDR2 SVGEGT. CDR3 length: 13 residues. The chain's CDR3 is CASSSKDTYEQYF. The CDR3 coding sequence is TGTGCCAGCAGTTCAAAGGATACCTACGAGCAGTACTTC.

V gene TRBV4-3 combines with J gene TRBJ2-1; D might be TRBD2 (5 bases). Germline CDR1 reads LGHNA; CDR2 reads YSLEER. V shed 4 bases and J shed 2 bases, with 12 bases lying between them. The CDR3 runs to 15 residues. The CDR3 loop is CASSPLRVPYNEQFF. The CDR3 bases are TGCGCCAGCAGCCCCCTGAGGGTCCCCTACAATGAGCAGTTCTTC.

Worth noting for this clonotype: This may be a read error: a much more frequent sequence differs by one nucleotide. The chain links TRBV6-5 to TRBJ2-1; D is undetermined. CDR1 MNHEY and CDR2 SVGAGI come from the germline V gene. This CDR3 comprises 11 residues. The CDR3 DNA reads TGTGCCAGCAGTTCCTTCAATGAGCAGTTCTTC. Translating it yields CASSSFNEQFF.

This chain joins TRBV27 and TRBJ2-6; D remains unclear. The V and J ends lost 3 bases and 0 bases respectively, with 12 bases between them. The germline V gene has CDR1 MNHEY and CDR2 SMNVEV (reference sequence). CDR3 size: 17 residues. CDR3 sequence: CASSFVFRSSGANVLTF. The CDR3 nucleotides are TGTGCCAGCAGTTTTGTTTTTAGGAGCTCTGGGGCCAACGTCCTGACTTTC.

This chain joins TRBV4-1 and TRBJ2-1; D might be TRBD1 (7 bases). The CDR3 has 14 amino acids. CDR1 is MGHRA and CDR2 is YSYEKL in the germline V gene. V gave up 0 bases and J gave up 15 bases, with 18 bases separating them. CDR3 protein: CASSQDQRRDRLFF. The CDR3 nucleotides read TGCGCCAGCAGCCAAGATCAAAGGCGGGACAGACTGTTCTTC.

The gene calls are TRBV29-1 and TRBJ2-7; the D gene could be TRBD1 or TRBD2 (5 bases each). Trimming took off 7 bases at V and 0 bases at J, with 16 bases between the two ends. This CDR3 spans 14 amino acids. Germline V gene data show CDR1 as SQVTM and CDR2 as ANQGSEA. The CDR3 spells CSAQGTESSYEQYF. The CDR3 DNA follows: TGCAGCGCCCAAGGGACCGAGAGCTCCTACGAGCAGTACTTC.